This is a list of T cell receptor beta chains from one sample in a study of T cells in Graves' hyperthyroidism and ophthalmopathy. In TCRdb, the multiplex PCR reads were re-called with MiXCR into one record per CDR3 protein. The sample shows about 510,000 distinct CDR3 sequences, approximately 15% of them seen only once. Sequencing was carried out using blood. Receptors were obtained from a middle-aged woman with Graves' hyperthyroidism. Both conserved end residues are part of each CDR3. A D gene is named only where the DNA matches it firmly. Clone size is shown for a subset of rows, as once, few, many or a class of expanded clone.

d_gene	abundance	v_gene	j_gene	CDR3aa	CDR3nt
TRBD1	.	TRBV6-5	TRBJ2-2	CASSYEGQGTGELFF	TGTGCCAGCAGTTACGAGGGACAGGGGACCGGGGAGCTGTTTTTT
TRBD1	.	TRBV7-8	TRBJ2-1	CASSLKGQGRNEQFF	TGTGCCAGCAGCCTTAAAGGACAGGGAAGGAATGAGCAGTTCTTC
.	.	TRBV6-4	TRBJ2-7	CASSALGGAGYEQYF	TGTGCCAGCAGTGCACTGGGGGGCGCAGGTTACGAGCAGTACTTC
.	many	TRBV20-1	TRBJ1-1	CSASSGSLNTEAFF	TGCAGTGCTAGTTCCGGGAGTCTGAACACTGAAGCTTTCTTT
TRBD2	many	TRBV28	TRBJ2-5	CASSLRIAGDFQETQYF	TGTGCCAGCAGTTTAAGAATAGCGGGAGACTTCCAAGAGACCCAGTACTTC
TRBD1	many	TRBV2	TRBJ1-2	CASWTGQGYTF	TGTGCCAGTTGGACAGGGCAAGGCTACACCTTC
TRBD2	many	TRBV2	TRBJ2-3	CASSGGSGRAIDTQYF	TGTGCCAGCAGTGGAGGTAGCGGGAGGGCAATAGATACGCAGTATTTT
TRBD1	few	TRBV11-2	TRBJ2-7	CASSQDRRTGLSYEQYF	TGTGCCAGCAGCCAAGATCGGAGGACAGGGCTTTCCTACGAGCAGTACTTC
TRBD2	.	TRBV7-2	TRBJ2-7	CASSFRLAGEGEQYF	TGTGCCAGCAGCTTCAGACTAGCGGGAGAGGGCGAGCAGTACTTC
.	many	TRBV20-1	TRBJ1-6	CSARGKWQGNSPLHF	TGCAGTGCTAGAGGAAAGTGGCAGGGCAATTCACCCCTCCACTTT
.	.	TRBV14	TRBJ2-7	CASSQKQEWTNGNSHEQYF	TGTGCCAGCAGCCAGAAACAAGAATGGACTAACGGGAATTCCCACGAGCAGTACTTC
.	many	TRBV29-1	TRBJ2-5	CSASRAGRETQYF	TGCAGCGCATCCCGAGCCGGGCGGGAGACCCAGTACTTC